This passage covers 26 T cell receptor beta chains from one sample sequenced in a study of post-analysis software for immune sequencing data. Their antigens are not known. Whole-study findings and limits: Included in a set of five TRBV segments more frequent in patients than controls were TRBV5-6, TRBV5-1 and TRBV20-1.

Unique molecular identifiers featured in each of the TCR beta cDNA libraries. MiXCR, run by TCRdb on the PCR reads, gives a single entry per CDR3 protein. The data hold a few hundred thousand distinct CDR3 sequences, with 30% to 45% observed a single time. The sequencing input was blood. These receptors all stem from a girl aged 5-17 years with multiple sclerosis.

The chain's CDR3 is CSARADRHGSYEQFF. The CDR3 DNA sequence: TGCAGTGCTAGAGCAGATCGTCACGGGTCCTACGAGCAGTTCTTC. The V gene is TRBV20-1, the J gene TRBJ2-7, with D hard to call. The end of the DNA fits TRBJ2-1 better, so the J call may be wrong. This CDR3 has 15 residues. Germline V gives CDR1 DFQATT, CDR2 SNEGSKA (reference sequence).

This clonotype was detected ten times or more. This chain joins TRBV25-1 and TRBJ2-7; the match to TRBD1 covers 7 bases. There are 15 residues in the CDR3. J was trimmed by 3 bases and V by 1 base; bases with no gene match: 6. Germline loops: CDR1 MGHDK, CDR2 SYGVNS. Here the CDR3 reads CASSELGTVHYEQYF. The CDR3 region has the DNA TGTGCCAGCAGTGAATTGGGGACAGTTCACTACGAGCAGTACTTC.

This clonotype occurred a few times. Written as DNA, the CDR3 is TGCAGTGCCATCATCGATCAGGGTTATAGCAATCAGCCCCAGCATTTT. It is translated as CSAIIDQGYSNQPQHF. V gene TRBV20-1 combines with J gene TRBJ1-5; D perhaps matches TRBD1 (5 bases). This CDR3 is 16 amino acids long. CDR1 and CDR2 from the germline V gene are DFQATT and SNEGSKA (reference sequence). Deletions cut 6 bases from V and 0 bases from J, with 18 bases between.

In the case of this clonotype: The junction departs from the called germline gene at one end, perhaps through a read error. CDR3 region: CASGLDGGSKETQYF. The CDR3 DNA sequence: TGTGCCAGCGGCTTGGACGGGGGATCCAAAGAGACCCAGTACTTC. J is TRBJ2-7 and V is TRBV11-2; the D gene is possibly TRBD2 (6 bases). The DNA end favors TRBJ2-5, so the J call may be wrong. The germline V gene has CDR1 SGHAT and CDR2 FQNNGV. The CDR3 loop spans 15 amino acids.

The V and J genes are TRBV20-1 and TRBJ1-5; no firm D call. CDR1 is DFQATT and CDR2 is SNEGSKA in the germline V gene (reference sequence). Trimming removed 4 bases from V and 5 bases from J, with 12 bases in between. The CDR3 totals 13 residues. CDR3 amino acids: CSAIGLMDQPQHF. CDR3 sequence (DNA): TGCAGTGCTATTGGACTGATGGATCAGCCCCAGCATTTT.

The chain is built from TRBV7-6 and TRBJ2-7, with TRBD1 identical over 9 bases. The CDR3 sequence is 14 residues long. The V gene's germline CDR1 is SGHVS and CDR2 FNYEAQ. The V gene end was trimmed by 2 bases and the J gene end by 5 bases; junction bases not matched to a gene: 4. In nucleotides, the CDR3 is TGTGCCAGCAGCTTATTGGGGACAGGGAACGAGCAGTACTTC. This encodes CASSLLGTGNEQYF.

For this clonotype: A much bigger clone sits one base away, suggesting this may be a read error. The V and J genes are TRBV6-2 or TRBV6-3 and TRBJ2-7; 9 positions match TRBD1. The CDR3 spans 16 residues. In germline, CDR1 is MNHEY, CDR2 SVGEGT. V shed 2 bases and J 2 bases; nucleotides not matched to a gene: 7. The DNA for the CDR3 is TGTGCCAGCAGTTACGGGACAGGGATTCATACCTACGAGCAGTACTTC. It yields the protein CASSYGTGIHTYEQYF.

This clonotype was counted only a few times. CDR3 in amino acids: CSALDGNTEAFF. The CDR3 DNA sequence: TGCAGCGCATTAGACGGTAACACTGAAGCTTTCTTT. This chain links TRBV29-1 with TRBJ1-1, with D uncertain. Looked up from germline, CDR1 is SQVTM and CDR2 is ANQGSEA. The CDR3 extends over 12 amino acids. The V end lost 7 bases, the J end lost 2 bases, and 11 bases lay between the germline ends.

This chain connects TRBV25-1 to TRBJ2-6; D might be TRBD2 (5 bases). The CDR3 spans 17 residues. Germline values: CDR1 MGHDK, CDR2 SYGVNS. V was shortened by 0 bases and J by 2 bases, with 11 bases between the two germline ends. The DNA for the CDR3 is TGTGCCAGCAGTGAATATGAGGGCAGCCCTGGGGCCAACGTCCTGACTTTC. It encodes CASSEYEGSPGANVLTF.

This clonotype was seen more than once but under ten times. V and J are TRBV4-3 and TRBJ2-5; weak D call: TRBD1 (6 bases). This CDR3 contains 14 residues. Germline V gene data show CDR1 as LGHNA and CDR2 as YSLEER. V was cut by 1 base and J by 4 bases, with 10 bases left in between. CDR3 residues: CASSQGQALETQYF. DNA of the CDR3: TGCGCCAGCAGCCAAGGACAGGCCTTAGAGACCCAGTACTTC.

Here the CDR3 DNA reads TGTGCCAGCAGTGATACAGGGGTAGTGGAGACCCAGTACTTC. It encodes CASSDTGVVETQYF. The chain combines TRBV12-3 or TRBV12-4 with TRBJ2-5; 7 bases map to TRBD1. V was pared by 5 bases and J by 5 bases, with 8 bases of the junction left unmatched. The CDR3 runs 14 residues.

This clonotype has only a few counts. The chain has TRBV6-2 or TRBV6-3 and TRBJ1-1; 8 bases fit TRBD1. Germline V CDR1 and CDR2: MNHEY, SVGEGT. The V and J ends lost 5 bases and 3 bases, in that order; junction bases with no gene match: 11. CDR3 length equals 16 residues. CDR3 DNA sequence: TGTGCCAGCAGTGACGACAGGGGCGAGGTTCACACTGAAGCTTTCTTT. It is translated as CASSDDRGEVHTEAFF.

This chain joins TRBV5-1 and TRBJ1-1; no reliable D call. The CDR3 sequence is 11 residues long. CDR1 and CDR2 (germline): SGHRS, YFSETQ. The V and J ends lost 8 bases and 4 bases respectively, with 9 bases between them. DNA for the CDR3: TGCGCCAGTTCGACCGGCACTGAAGCTTTCTTT. It encodes CASSTGTEAFF.

This clonotype was picked up a small number of times. The chain joins TRBV29-1 to TRBJ2-7; D uncertain. V lost 6 bases to trimming and J lost 0 bases, with 12 bases between them. CDR1 is SQVTM, CDR2 ANQGSEA, per germline. This CDR3 has 13 amino acids. The chain's CDR3 is CSVTDRNSYEQYF. CDR3 nucleotides: TGCAGCGTCACGGACCGAAACTCCTACGAGCAGTACTTC.

V gene TRBV13 combines with J gene TRBJ2-3; 9 bases are a match to TRBD1. Germline trimming cut 3 bases from V and 3 bases from J; bases unmatched to any gene: 4. The CDR3 covers 15 residues. Looked up from germline, CDR1 is PRHDT and CDR2 is FYEKMQ (reference sequence). The CDR3 coding sequence is TGTGCCAGCAGCTTGGACAGGGGTAAGACAGATACGCAGTATTTT. Encoded protein: CASSLDRGKTDTQYF.

This clonotype was detected a few times. The rearrangement links TRBV4-1 to TRBJ2-7; unclear D gene. The ends were cut back, 2 bases at V and 6 bases at J, with 14 bases in the middle. Germline V gene sequence: CDR1 MGHRA, CDR2 YSYEKL. The length of the CDR3 is 14 residues. CDR3 nucleotide sequence: TGCGCCAGCAGCCAACTGCCAAGGGCTTTCGAGCAGTACTTC. Protein sequence: CASSQLPRAFEQYF.

This clonotype occurred a few times. The rearrangement uses TRBV15 and TRBJ1-1; weak D call: TRBD1 (6 bases). CDR3 length: 15 amino acids. Trimming stripped 3 bases from V and 1 base from J, with 12 bases between. Germline CDR1 reads LNHNV; CDR2 reads YYDKDF (reference sequence). The CDR3 spells CATSRRQAGNTEAFF. The CDR3 DNA is TGTGCCACCAGCAGGAGACAGGCGGGGAACACTGAAGCTTTCTTT.

This clonotype has only a few counts. The chain recombines TRBV7-2 with TRBJ2-2; D remains unclear. CDR3 length equals 15 residues. V lost 0 bases and J lost 1, with 6 bases in between. The germline V gene has CDR1 SGHTA and CDR2 FQGNSA. The CDR3 reads CASSLALLNTGELFF. In DNA form, the CDR3 reads TGTGCCAGCAGCTTAGCACTCCTGAACACCGGGGAGCTGTTTTTT.

V is TRBV12-3 or TRBV12-4 and J is TRBJ2-7; a weak D match, TRBD1 (6 bases). Between the trimmed V and J ends, which lost 7 bases and 3 bases, there was a span of 10 bases. This CDR3 spans 12 amino acids. The CDR3 sequence is CASTDSHYEQYF. The DNA of the CDR3 is TGTGCCAGCACGGACAGCCACTACGAGCAGTACTTC.

This clonotype was picked up a small number of times. The chain joins TRBV20-1 to TRBJ2-3; TRBD2 matches at 13 bases. Looked up from germline, CDR1 is DFQATT and CDR2 is SNEGSKA (reference sequence). With 6 bases clipped from V and 2 bases from J, the junction kept 5 bases outside the gene matches. The CDR3 extends over 15 amino acids. The CDR3 DNA reads as TGCAGTGCCCAGGGACTAGCGGGGTACACAGATACGCAGTATTTT. Residues: CSAQGLAGYTDTQYF.

The rearrangement joins TRBV13 to TRBJ2-7, with a weak D call TRBD1 (5 bases). Trimming pared 1 base from V and 1 base from J, leaving 23 bases between. CDR1 and CDR2 (germline): PRHDT, FYEKMQ (reference sequence). CDR3 length: 19 residues. This CDR3 is CASSLAVRYQGVKSYEQYF. DNA for the CDR3: TGTGCCAGCAGCTTAGCAGTCAGATACCAAGGGGTAAAGTCCTACGAGCAGTACTTC. The full variable domain, its missing parts supplied by reference TRBV13 and TRBJ2-7, is AAGVIQSPRHLIKEKRETATLKCYPIPRHDTVYWYQQGPGQDPQFLISFYEKMQSDKGSIPDRFSAQQFSDYHSELNMSSLELGDSALYFCASSLAVRYQGVKSYEQYFGPGTRLTVT.

The chain uses TRBV28 and TRBJ1-2; a possible D gene is TRBD1 (5 bases). Trimming shortened V by 4 bases and J by 0 bases, and 9 bases separated the two germline ends. The CDR3 contains 14 residues. CDR1 is MDHEN, CDR2 SYDVKM, per germline. The CDR3 region has the DNA TGTGCCAGCAGTTGGGGCGGTGCTAACTATGGCTACACCTTC. Encoded protein: CASSWGGANYGYTF.

In this sample, this clonotype turned up many times. The V and J genes are TRBV11-2 and TRBJ2-2; possibly TRBD1 for D (5 bases). V was trimmed by 5 bases and J by 3 bases, leaving 16 bases between them. The germline CDR1 and CDR2 sequences are SGHAT and FQNNGV. The CDR3 is made up of 16 amino acids. The CDR3 protein is CASSPLSGMDTGELFF. For the CDR3, the DNA is TGTGCCAGCAGCCCCCTGTCAGGGATGGACACCGGGGAGCTGTTTTTT.

The J gene is TRBJ1-1, the V gene TRBV7-9; D remains ambiguous. The V end lost 8 bases, the J end lost 1 base, and 11 bases lay between the germline ends. The CDR3 contains 13 residues. CDR1 is SEHNR, CDR2 FQNEAQ, per germline (reference sequence). The CDR3 region has the DNA TGTGCCAGCCGGGTGCGGCCGAACACTGAAGCTTTCTTT. The encoded protein is CASRVRPNTEAFF.

The CDR3 nucleotides are TGTGCCAGCCTGGACACCTCCGATACGCAGTATTTT. This encodes CASLDTSDTQYF. The V and J genes are TRBV6-6 and TRBJ2-3; tentative D call: TRBD1 (5 bases). The V gene lost 8 bases and the J gene lost 6 bases, with 12 bases spanning the gap. Per the germline V gene, CDR1 is MNHNY and CDR2 is SVGAGI (reference sequence). The CDR3 covers 12 residues.

This clonotype was seen a handful of times. The chain combines TRBV7-9 with TRBJ2-5, with 9 bases matching TRBD1. CDR3 length: 17 amino acids. Germline CDR1 reads SEHNR; CDR2 reads FQNEAQ (reference sequence). V was clipped by 4 bases and J by 0 bases; unmatched bases: 9. CDR3 DNA sequence: TGTGCCAGCAGCTGGGGACAGGGATATGAGTACCAAGAGACCCAGTACTTC. This gives the protein CASSWGQGYEYQETQYF. The complete variable domain, with remaining parts taken from reference TRBV7-9 and TRBJ2-5, reads DTGVSQNPRHKITKRGQNVTFRCDPISEHNRLYWYRQTLGQGPEFLTYFQNEAQLEKSRLLSDRFSAERPKGSFSTLEIQRTEQGDSAMYLCASSWGQGYEYQETQYFGPGTRLLVL.